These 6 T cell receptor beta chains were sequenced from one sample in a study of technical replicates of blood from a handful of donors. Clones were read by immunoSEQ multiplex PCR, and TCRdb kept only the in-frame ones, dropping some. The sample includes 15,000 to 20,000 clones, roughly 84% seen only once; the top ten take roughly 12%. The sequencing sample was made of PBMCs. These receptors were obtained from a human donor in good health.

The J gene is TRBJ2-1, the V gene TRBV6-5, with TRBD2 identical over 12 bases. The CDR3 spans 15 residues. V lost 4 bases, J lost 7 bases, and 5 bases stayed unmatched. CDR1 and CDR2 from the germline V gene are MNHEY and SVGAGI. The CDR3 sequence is CASSLTSGSINEQFF. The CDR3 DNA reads TGTGCCAGCAGTTTGACTAGCGGGAGTATAAATGAGCAGTTCTTC.

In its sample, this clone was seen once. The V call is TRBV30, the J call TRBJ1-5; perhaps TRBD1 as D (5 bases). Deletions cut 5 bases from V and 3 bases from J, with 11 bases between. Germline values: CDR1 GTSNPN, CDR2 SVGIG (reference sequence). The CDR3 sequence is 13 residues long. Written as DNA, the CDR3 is TGTGCCTGGGCTGGAGGGGACAATCAGCCCCAGCATTTT. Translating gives CAWAGGDNQPQHF.

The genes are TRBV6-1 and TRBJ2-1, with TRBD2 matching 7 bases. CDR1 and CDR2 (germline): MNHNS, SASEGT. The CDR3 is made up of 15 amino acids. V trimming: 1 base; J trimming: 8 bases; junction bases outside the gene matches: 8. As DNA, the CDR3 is TGTGCCAGCAGTGAAGATACCGGGAGGAGCGATGAGCAGTTCTTC. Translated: CASSEDTGRSDEQFF.

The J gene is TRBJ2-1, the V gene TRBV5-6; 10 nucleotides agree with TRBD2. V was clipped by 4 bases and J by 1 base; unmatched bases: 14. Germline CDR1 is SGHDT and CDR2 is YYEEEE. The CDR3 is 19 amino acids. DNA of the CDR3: TGTGCCAGCAGCCCCGGGACTAGCGAGACCTGGGGGTCCTACAATGAGCAGTTCTTC. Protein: CASSPGTSETWGSYNEQFF.

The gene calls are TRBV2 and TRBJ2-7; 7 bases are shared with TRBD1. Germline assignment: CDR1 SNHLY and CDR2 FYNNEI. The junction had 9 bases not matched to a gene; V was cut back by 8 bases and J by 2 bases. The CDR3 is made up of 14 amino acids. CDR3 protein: CASARGGDTYEQYF. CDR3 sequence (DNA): TGTGCCAGCGCCAGAGGGGGCGATACCTACGAGCAGTACTTC.

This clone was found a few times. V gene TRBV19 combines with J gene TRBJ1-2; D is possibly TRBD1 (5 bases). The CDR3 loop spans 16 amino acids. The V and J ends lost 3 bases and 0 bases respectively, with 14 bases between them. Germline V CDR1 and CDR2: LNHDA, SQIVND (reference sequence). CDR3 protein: CASSMESGMTNYGYTF. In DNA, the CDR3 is TGTGCCAGTAGTATGGAATCAGGGATGACTAACTATGGCTACACCTTC.